This T cell receptor (beta chain) comes out of a study of T cell repertoires in cytomegalovirus infection. Study-level information: Recently identified HLA-C-restricted CMV epitopes and well-studied HLA-B-restricted CMV epitopes were used by the study.

Details on this clonotype: Its cognate antigen is unknown.

TCRdb analysed the reads with MiXCR anew, one entry per CDR3 protein. The sample holds fewer than 950,000 distinct CDR3 sequences, 32% seen once. Study-wide results and caveats: Individuals carrying CMV plus the relevant HLA were identified by cumulative frequency of public TCR beta families. HLA-C-restricted CMV clonotypes gave the most frequent clonotype in two of eight donors.

The CDR3 runs to 15 residues. Germline assignment: CDR1 LNHDA and CDR2 SQIVND (reference sequence). V lost 6 bases and J 3 bases, leaving 15 bases between the germline ends. The sample was cultured CD8+ T cells from PBMCs, taken from culture after CMV antigen stimulation. V gene TRBV19 combines with J gene TRBJ2-1; perhaps TRBD2 as D (5 bases). The TCR originated in a human donor in good health (CMV status not recorded). Some clones in this sample may be carry-over from other donors' samples. CDR3 in amino acids: CASREVPTSYNEQFF. The DNA for the CDR3 is TGTGCCAGTAGGGAGGTTCCAACCAGCTACAATGAGCAGTTCTTC.